This TCR beta chain was documented in a study of post-analysis software for immune sequencing data. Overall study context: The patients showed relapsing-remitting, secondary progressive and progressive-relapsing multiple sclerosis courses.

The study, taken as a whole, reports: Significantly lower normalized Chao1 diversity was found in patients with multiple sclerosis relative to controls. TRBV5-6, TRBV5-1 and TRBV20-1 belonged to a set of roughly five TRBV segments that were more frequent in patients than controls.

Sequencing libraries made from TCR beta cDNA carried unique molecular identifiers. TCRdb fed the PCR reads into MiXCR, producing one record per CDR3 protein. The sample lists 600,000 to 750,000 distinct CDR3 sequences, over 45% occurring once. For this clonotype: Antigen unknown.

V was pared by 2 bases and J by 5 bases, with 9 bases between. There are 13 residues in the CDR3. Per the germline V gene, CDR1 is LGHDT and CDR2 is YNNKEL (reference sequence). The source of this sequence is a girl aged 2-10 years with multiple sclerosis. Material: blood. The genes are TRBV3-1 and TRBJ2-5; D is perhaps TRBD1 (5 bases). The CDR3 spells CASSQRGLETQYF. In DNA, the CDR3 is TGTGCCAGCAGCCAAAGGGGTTTGGAGACCCAGTACTTC.